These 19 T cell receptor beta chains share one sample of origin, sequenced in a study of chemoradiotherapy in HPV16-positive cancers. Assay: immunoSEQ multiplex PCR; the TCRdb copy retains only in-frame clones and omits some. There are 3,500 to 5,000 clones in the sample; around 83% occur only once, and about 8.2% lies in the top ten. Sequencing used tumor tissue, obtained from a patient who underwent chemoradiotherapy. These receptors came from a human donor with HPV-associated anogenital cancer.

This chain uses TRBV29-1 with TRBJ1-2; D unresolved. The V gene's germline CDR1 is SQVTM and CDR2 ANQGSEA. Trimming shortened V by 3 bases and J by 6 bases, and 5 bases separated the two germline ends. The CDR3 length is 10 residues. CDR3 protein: CSVDQNGYTF. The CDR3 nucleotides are TGCAGCGTTGATCAGAATGGCTACACCTTC.

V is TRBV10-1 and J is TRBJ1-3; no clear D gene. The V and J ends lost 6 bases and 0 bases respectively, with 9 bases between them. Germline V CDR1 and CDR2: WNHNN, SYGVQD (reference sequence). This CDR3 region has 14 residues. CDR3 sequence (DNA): TGCGCCAGCAGCCCCGGTAGCTCTGGAAACACCATATATTTT. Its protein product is CASSPGSSGNTIYF.

Here the CDR3 DNA reads TGTGCCAGCAGCATATTCGGGACCCTGGACAATGAGCAGTTCTTC. It codes for CASSIFGTLDNEQFF. This chain uses TRBV5-6 with TRBJ2-1; D is perhaps TRBD1 or TRBD2 (5 bases each). The CDR3 runs 15 residues. The germline CDR1 and CDR2 sequences are SGHDT and YYEEEE. The germline V and J ends were trimmed by 4 bases and 5 bases, with 16 bases remaining between them.

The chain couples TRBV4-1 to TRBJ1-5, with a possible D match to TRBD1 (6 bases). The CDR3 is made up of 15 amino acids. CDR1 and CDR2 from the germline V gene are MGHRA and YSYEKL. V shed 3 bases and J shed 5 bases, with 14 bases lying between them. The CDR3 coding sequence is TGCGCCAGCAGCCAGGGTGGACAGACCTATCAGCCCCAGCATTTT. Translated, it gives CASSQGGQTYQPQHF.

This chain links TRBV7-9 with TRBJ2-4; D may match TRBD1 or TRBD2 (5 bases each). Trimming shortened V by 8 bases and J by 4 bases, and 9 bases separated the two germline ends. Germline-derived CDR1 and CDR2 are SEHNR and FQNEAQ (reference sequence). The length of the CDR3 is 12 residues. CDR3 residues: CASRDGKNIQYF. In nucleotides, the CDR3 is TGTGCCAGCCGGGACGGTAAAAACATTCAGTACTTC.

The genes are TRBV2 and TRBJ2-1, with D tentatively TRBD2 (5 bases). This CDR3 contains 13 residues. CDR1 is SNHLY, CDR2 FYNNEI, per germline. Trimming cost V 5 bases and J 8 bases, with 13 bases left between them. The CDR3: CASSPDYFDEQFF. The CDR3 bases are TGTGCCAGCAGTCCAGACTACTTCGATGAGCAGTTCTTC.

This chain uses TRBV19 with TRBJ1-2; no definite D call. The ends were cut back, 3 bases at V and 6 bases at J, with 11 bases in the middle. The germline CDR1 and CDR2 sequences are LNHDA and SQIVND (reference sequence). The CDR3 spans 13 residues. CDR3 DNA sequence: TGTGCCAGTAGTATCGATCATAGAAATGGCTACACCTTC. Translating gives CASSIDHRNGYTF.

The CDR3 sequence: CASSPTGGTEAFF. CDR3 sequence (DNA): TGTGCCAGCAGTCCCACAGGGGGCACTGAAGCTTTCTTT. This chain joins TRBV28 and TRBJ1-1; 8 nucleotides agree with TRBD1. Germline V lookup: CDR1 MDHEN, CDR2 SYDVKM. Trimming took 5 bases from V and 4 from J; bases not matched to a gene: 3. This CDR3 spans 13 amino acids.

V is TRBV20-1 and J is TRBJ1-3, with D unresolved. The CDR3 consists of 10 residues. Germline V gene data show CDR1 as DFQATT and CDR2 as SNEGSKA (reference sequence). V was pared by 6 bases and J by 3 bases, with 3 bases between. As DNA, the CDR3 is TGCAGTGCATATGGAAACACCATATATTTT. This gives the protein CSAYGNTIYF.

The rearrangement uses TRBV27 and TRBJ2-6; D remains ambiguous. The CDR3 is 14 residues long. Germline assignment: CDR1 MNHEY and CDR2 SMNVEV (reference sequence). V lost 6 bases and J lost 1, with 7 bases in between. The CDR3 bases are TGTGCCAGCAGGCGATCTTCTGGGGCCAACGTCCTGACTTTC. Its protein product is CASRRSSGANVLTF.

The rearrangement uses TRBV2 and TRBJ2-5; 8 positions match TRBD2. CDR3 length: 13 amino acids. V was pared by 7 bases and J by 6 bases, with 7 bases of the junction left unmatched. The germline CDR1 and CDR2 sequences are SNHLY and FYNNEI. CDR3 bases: TGTGCCAGCATTCAGCGGGAGAAAAAGACCCAGTACTTC. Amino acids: CASIQREKKTQYF.

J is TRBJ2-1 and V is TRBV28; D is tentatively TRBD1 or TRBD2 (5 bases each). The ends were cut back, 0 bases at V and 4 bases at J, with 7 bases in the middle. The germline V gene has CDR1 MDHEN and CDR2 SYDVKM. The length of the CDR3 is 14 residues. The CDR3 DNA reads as TGTGCCAGCAGTTTATGGGGGACGTACAATGAGCAGTTCTTC. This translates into CASSLWGTYNEQFF. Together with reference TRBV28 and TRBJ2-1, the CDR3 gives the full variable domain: DVKVTQSSRYLVKRTGEKVFLECVQDMDHENMFWYRQDPGLGLRLIYFSYDVKMKEKGDIPEGYSVSREKKERFSLILESASTNQTSMYLCASSLWGTYNEQFFGPGTRLTVL.

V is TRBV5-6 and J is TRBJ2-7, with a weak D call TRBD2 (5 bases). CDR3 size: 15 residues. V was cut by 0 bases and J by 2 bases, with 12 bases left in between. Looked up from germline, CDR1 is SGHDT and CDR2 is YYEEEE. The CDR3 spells CASSLVAAGAYEQYF. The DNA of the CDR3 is TGTGCCAGCAGCTTGGTCGCTGCGGGCGCCTACGAGCAGTACTTC.

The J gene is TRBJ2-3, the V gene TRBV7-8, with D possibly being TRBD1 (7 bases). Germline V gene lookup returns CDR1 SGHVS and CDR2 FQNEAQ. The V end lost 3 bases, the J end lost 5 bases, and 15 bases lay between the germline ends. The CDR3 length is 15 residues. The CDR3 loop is CASSFYRGGEDTQYF. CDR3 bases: TGTGCCAGCAGCTTCTACAGGGGAGGAGAAGATACGCAGTATTTT.

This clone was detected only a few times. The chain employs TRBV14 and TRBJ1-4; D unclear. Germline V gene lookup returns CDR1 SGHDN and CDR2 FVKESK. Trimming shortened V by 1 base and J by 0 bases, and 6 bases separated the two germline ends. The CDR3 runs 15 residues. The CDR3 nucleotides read TGTGCCAGCAGCCAAGGGGAAACAACTAATGAAAAACTGTTTTTT. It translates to CASSQGETTNEKLFF.

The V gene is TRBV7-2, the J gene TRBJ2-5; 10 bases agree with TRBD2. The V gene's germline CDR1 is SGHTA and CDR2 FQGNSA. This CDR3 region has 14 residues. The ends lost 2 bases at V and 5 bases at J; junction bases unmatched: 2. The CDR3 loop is CASSLLAGDETQYF. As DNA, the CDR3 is TGTGCCAGCAGCTTACTAGCGGGGGACGAGACCCAGTACTTC.

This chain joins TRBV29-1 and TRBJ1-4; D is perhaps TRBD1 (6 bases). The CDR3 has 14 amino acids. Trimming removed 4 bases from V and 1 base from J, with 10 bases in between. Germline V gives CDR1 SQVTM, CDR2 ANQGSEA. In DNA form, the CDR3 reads TGCAGCGTTGGACAGGCGGGAACTAATGAAAAACTGTTTTTT. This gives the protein CSVGQAGTNEKLFF.

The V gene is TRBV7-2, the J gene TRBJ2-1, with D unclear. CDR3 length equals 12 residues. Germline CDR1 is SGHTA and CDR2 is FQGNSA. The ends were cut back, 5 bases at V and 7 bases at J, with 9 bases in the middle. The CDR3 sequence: CASSPPLNEQFF. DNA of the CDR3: TGTGCCAGCAGCCCCCCACTTAATGAGCAGTTCTTC.

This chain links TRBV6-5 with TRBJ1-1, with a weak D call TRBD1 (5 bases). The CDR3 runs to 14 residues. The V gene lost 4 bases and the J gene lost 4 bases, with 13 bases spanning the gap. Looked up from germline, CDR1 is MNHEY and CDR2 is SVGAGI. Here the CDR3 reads CASSSGQIGTEAFF. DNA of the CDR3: TGTGCCAGCAGTTCCGGACAAATTGGCACTGAAGCTTTCTTT.